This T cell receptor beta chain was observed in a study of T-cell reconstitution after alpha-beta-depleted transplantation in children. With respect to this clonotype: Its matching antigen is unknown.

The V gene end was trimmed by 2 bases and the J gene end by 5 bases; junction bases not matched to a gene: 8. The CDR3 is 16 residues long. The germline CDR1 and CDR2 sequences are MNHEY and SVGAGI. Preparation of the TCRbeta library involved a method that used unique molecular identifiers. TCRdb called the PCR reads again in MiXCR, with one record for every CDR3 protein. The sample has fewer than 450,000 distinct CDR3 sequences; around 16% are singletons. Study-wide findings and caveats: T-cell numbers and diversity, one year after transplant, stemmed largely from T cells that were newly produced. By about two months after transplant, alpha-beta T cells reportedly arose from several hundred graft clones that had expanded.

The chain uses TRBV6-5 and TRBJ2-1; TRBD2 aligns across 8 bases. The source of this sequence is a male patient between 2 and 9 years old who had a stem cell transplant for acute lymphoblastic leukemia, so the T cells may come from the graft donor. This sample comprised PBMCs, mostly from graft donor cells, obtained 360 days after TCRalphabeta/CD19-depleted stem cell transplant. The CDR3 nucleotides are TGTGCCAGCAGTTACCGCCCGGGACTAGATGACAATGAGCAGTTCTTC. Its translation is CASSYRPGLDDNEQFF.